This TCR beta chain was recovered during a study of CD8+CD57+ T cells in acquired aplastic anemia. Across the study: Isolated CD4+ and CD8+ cells, once sorted, yielded DNA averaging around 2.9 ug.

Study conclusions and caveats: It was found that under 30 CD8+ CDR3 sequences were shared between patients and controls. No significant patient-versus-control difference appeared in CD8+ Simpson's diversity.

V lost 0 bases to trimming and J lost 2 bases; unmatched junction nucleotides: 4. Germline-derived CDR1 and CDR2 are SGHKS and YYEKEE (reference sequence). The CDR3 extends over 17 amino acids. Profiling of TCR beta VDJ combinations and CDR3 sequences used genomic DNA as template. TCRdb used MiXCR to reprocess the reads, holding one entry per CDR3 protein. The sample holds some 290,000 distinct CDR3 sequences; 50% to 70% are singletons and the top ten take roughly 8%. This clonotype appeared many times. Its antigen is still unknown. The source material was sorted CD4+, CD8+, or CD8+CD57+ T cells (not recorded which) from PBMCs. The TCR originated in a human donor with severe aplastic anemia or a healthy control (not recorded which). The chain uses TRBV5-5 and TRBJ2-3; 12 nucleotides align to TRBD2. The CDR3, as DNA: TGTGCCAGCAGCTTGGGTGCTAGCGGGGGGGACACAGATACGCAGTATTTT. This codes for CASSLGASGGDTDTQYF.